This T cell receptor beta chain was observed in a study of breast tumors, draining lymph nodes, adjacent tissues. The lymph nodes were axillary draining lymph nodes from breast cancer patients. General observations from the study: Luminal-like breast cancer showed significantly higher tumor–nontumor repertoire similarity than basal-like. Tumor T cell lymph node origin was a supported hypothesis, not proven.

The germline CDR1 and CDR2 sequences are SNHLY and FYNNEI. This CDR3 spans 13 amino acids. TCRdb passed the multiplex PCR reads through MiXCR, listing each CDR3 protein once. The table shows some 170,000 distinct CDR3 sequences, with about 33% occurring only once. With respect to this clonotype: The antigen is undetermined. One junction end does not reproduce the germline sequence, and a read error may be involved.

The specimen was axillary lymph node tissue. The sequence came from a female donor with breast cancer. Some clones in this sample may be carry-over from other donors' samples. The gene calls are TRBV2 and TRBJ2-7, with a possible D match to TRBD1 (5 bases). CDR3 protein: CDSSGTPFYEQYF. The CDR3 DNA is TGCGACAGCAGTGGCACCCCCTTCTACGAGCAGTACTTC.